This TCR beta chain was sequenced for a study of identical twins. Findings and caveats of the study: The presence of invariant MAIT and iNKT cells could partly confound analyses of zero-insertion sequences. Fewer insertions characterized abundant cord blood beta clonotypes, whereas memory repertoires showed none. When twins shared out-of-frame alpha sequences, those sequences had excess low generation probability.

Note on this clonotype: The antigen remains unidentified. An end of the junction differs from the germline gene, which may be a read error.

Template switching added a universal primer site; cDNA carried unique molecular identifiers. MiXCR was run by TCRdb on the 5' RACE reads, yielding one entry per CDR3 protein. The table records 1.5 million or so distinct CDR3 sequences, around 29% of them present only once. Germline V lookup: CDR1 SGHTA, CDR2 FQGNSA. The CDR3 extends over 15 amino acids. The source material was cord blood. The receptor comes from a newborn girl in good health. The chain links TRBV7-2 to TRBJ1-2, with 8 bases fitting TRBD1. The CDR3 is CASSLTGTGDYGYIF. The CDR3 bases are TGTGCCAGCAGCTTGACCGGGACAGGTGACTATGGCTACATCTTC.